The T cell receptor beta chain under discussion was sequenced for a study of blood T cells in healthy people across ages (dated by TCRdb to 2013 to 2016). Describing the broader study: In model experiments, template switching captured about one uniquely barcoded TCR beta cDNA molecule for every two T cells. To avoid experimental bias, donors of different ages were distributed randomly across sequencing lanes. Two additional independent replicas of 1 million unique cDNA reads from the same blood draw were analyzed for two donors (one aged 18 to 30 and one aged 80 or older). To track age-related changes in TCR beta repertoire diversity, the study relied on deep sequencing normalized with unique cDNA molecular identifiers. The donors were split into four age groups: young (average around 17 years), middle-aged (roughly 40), aged (roughly 65) and long-lived (under 90).

This clonotype showed up just a few times. Its recognized antigen is unknown. A much bigger clone sits one base away, suggesting this may be a read error. The approximately 41 donors, aged 6 to 90 years, were systemically healthy Caucasian individuals from Russia. Each donor gave 8.5 to 10 milliliters of peripheral blood, collected into EDTA-treated Vacutainer tubes. PBMCs were isolated by Ficoll-Paque density-gradient centrifugation, with at least 7 million obtained per sample. Total RNA was extracted from PBMCs with Trizol reagent, with at least 6 micrograms obtained per sample. For every donor, an aliquot of PBMCs went through flow cytometry to measure the percentages of naive CD45RAhigh/CD27high T cells. Points the paper makes about the study in general: A strong correlation was found between observed TCR beta diversity and the percentage of naive T cells measured by flow cytometry. Observed TCR beta diversity per million T cells fell roughly linearly with age, and a significant reduction was already apparent by age around 40. Estimates of total diversity based on one million sequenced T cells were considered lower bounds and underestimates. Compared with the aged group, the long-lived group had more naive CD4+ T cells, fewer expanded clones and increased TCR diversity, suggesting age selection. Donor CMV infection status was unknown, potentially confounding age-related changes in expanded clonotypes. Because profiling used bulk unsorted PBMCs, naive and antigen-experienced compartments could not be compared conclusively.

The CDR3 starts with the cysteine, ends with the phenylalanine, and has 15 residues. Just the 45-base CDR3 DNA is kept, in frame starting at base 1. The germline V gene gives CDR1 as SGHDT and CDR2 as YYEEEE. The library was produced with 5' RACE. Sequencing was carried out with an Illumina HiSeq 2500. The second PCR ran for about 6 to 11 cycles and used a J-beta primer mix along with a sample-barcoded 5' primer. A unique molecular identifier was introduced onto each TCR beta cDNA molecule by a template-switch 5' adaptor carrying 12 random nucleotides. Each sample yielded at least 3 million CDR3-containing paired-end reads. All of the RNA was converted into first-strand cDNA using the Mint cDNA synthesis kit, with a TRBC-specific oligonucleotide serving as the primer. All cDNA was treated with uracil-DNA glycosylase and then went through a first 18-cycle PCR with the universal primers M1SS and BC2_uni_R. The source study handled its data this way. Normalization of each sample was performed by random selection of 1 million high-quality reads, each carrying a distinct molecular identifier. Reads with shared molecular identifiers were discarded instead of being binned into consensus sequences. MiTCR, set to a Q25 quality threshold and the strictest error-elimination algorithm, was used for CDR3 identification, clonotype clustering and error correction. A nonparametric unseen species model with Euler transformation was used to estimate a lower bound on total TCR beta diversity. In-frame beta chains were kept once TCRdb had trimmed the public reads at Q25 with fastp and called clones with MiXCR. Here each entry gathers all rows of one CDR3 protein and keeps the most common genes and DNA. These V and J calls originate from TCRdb's pipeline instead of the authors' own analysis. The sample records 600,000 or so distinct CDR3 sequences, approximately 30% of which are singletons. The top ten hold around a sixth of the sample.

The origin of this receptor is a woman of 80 years or more in good health. Recombination joined TRBV5-6 with TRBJ2-1, and 8 bases in between align with TRBD2. The last part of the DNA fits TRBJ2-7 better; the J call may be wrong. The sample was blood. The DNA reads as follows: TGTGCCAGCAGCTGGGCGGGGGGCTCCTACAATGAGCAGTACTTC. Translated, this gives CASSWAGGSYNEQYF.